A single count supports the clone carrying this T cell receptor beta chain. This sample was taken from a study of cytomegalovirus exposure and HLA in healthy donors. Amplification used 60 Vbeta primers and 13 Jbeta primers. TCRdb keeps only in-frame clones here, not all; method: immunoSEQ multiplex PCR. The sample contains roughly 150,000 clones, approximately 88% of which appear only once. Germline V lookup: CDR1 MNHEY, CDR2 SVGAGI. V shed 4 bases, J shed 6 bases, and the junction held 4 bases outside the gene matches. This CDR3 has 15 residues. The sequencing sample was made of PBMCs. The receptor's source is a man aged 30-40 years in good health and CMV-seronegative. The V gene is TRBV6-5, the J gene TRBJ1-6; 9 nucleotides align to TRBD1. CDR3 sequence: CASSLGTGFNSPLHF. Here the CDR3 DNA reads TGTGCCAGCAGTTTGGGGACAGGGTTTAATTCACCCCTCCACTTT.